The text below deals with one TCR beta chain. The antigen remains undetermined. This CDR3 comprises 15 residues. Germline CDR1 is MNHEY and CDR2 is SVGAGI. J was trimmed by 4 bases and V by 2 bases; bases with no gene match: 6. This record comes from a study of lymphopenia after photon versus proton radiotherapy. Study-level results: Only patients who died were analyzed for survival; proton advantage is unproven. A bigger post-nadir fall in TCR diversity correlated inversely with survival time in deceased patients. Proton therapy kept repertoires fairly stable, unlike photons, which gained effector/memory cells. After lymphocyte nadir, photon-treated repertoires showed oligoclonal expansion, especially CD8+ Temra.

Clones were read by immunoSEQ multiplex PCR, and TCRdb kept only the in-frame ones, dropping some. The sample lists 20,000 to 30,000 clones; roughly 82% were seen once. This TCR came from a woman aged 70-85 years with pancreatic cancer. This chain links TRBV6-5 with TRBJ2-5; TRBD1 aligns across 8 bases. Sequencing was performed on peripheral blood, taken from a patient treated with proton-based radiotherapy. CDR3 amino acids: CASSYATGVGETQYF. CDR3 nucleotides: TGTGCCAGCAGTTACGCGACAGGGGTTGGAGAGACCCAGTACTTC.